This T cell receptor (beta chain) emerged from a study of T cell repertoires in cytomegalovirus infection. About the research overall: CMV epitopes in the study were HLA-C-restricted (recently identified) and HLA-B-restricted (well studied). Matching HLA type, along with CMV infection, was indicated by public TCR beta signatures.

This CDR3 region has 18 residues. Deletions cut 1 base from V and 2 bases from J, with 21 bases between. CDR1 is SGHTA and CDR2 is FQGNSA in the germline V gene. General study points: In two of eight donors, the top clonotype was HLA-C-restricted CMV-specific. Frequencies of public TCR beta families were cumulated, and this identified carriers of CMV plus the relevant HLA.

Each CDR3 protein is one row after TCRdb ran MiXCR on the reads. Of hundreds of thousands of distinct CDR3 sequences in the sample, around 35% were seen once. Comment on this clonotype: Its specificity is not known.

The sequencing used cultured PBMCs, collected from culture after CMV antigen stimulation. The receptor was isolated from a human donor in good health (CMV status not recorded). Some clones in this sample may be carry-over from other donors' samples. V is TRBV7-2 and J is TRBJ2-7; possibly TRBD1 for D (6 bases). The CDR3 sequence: CASSLVPSVRGSPYEQYF. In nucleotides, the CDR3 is TGTGCCAGCAGCTTAGTTCCCTCCGTCAGGGGCTCCCCCTACGAGCAGTACTTC.